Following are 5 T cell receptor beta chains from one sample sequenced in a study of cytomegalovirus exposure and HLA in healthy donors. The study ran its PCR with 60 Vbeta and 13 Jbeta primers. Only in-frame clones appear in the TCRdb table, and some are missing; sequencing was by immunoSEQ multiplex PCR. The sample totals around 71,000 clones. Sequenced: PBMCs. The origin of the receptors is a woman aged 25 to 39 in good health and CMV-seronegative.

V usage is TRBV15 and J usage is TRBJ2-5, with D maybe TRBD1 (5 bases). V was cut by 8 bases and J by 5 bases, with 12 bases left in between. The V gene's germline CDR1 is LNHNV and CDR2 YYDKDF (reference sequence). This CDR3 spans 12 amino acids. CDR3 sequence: CATGRSGETQYF. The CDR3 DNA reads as TGTGCCACCGGCCGGTCAGGGGAGACCCAGTACTTC.

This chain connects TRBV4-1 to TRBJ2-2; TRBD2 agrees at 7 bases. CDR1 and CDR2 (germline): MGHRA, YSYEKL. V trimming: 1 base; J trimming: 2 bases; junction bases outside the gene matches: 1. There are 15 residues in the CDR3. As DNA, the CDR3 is TGCGCCAGCAGCCAAGGGGGACTAAACACCGGGGAGCTGTTTTTT. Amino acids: CASSQGGLNTGELFF.

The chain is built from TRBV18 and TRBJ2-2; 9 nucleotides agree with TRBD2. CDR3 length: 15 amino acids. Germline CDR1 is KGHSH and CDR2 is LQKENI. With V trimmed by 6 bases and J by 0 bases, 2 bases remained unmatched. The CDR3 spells CASSPSGTNTGELFF. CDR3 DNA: TGTGCCAGCTCCCCTAGCGGGACGAACACCGGGGAGCTGTTTTTT.

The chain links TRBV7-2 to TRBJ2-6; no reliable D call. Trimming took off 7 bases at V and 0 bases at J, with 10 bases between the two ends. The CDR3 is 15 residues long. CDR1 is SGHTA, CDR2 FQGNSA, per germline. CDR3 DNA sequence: TGTGCCAGCACCCGAGGAACCTCTGGGGCCAACGTCCTGACTTTC. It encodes CASTRGTSGANVLTF. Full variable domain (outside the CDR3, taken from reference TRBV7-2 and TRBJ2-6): GAGVSQSPSNKVTEKGKDVELRCDPISGHTALYWYRQSLGQGLEFLIYFQGNSAPDKSGLPSDRFSAERTGGSVSTLTIQRTQQEDSAVYLCASTRGTSGANVLTFGAGSRLTVL.

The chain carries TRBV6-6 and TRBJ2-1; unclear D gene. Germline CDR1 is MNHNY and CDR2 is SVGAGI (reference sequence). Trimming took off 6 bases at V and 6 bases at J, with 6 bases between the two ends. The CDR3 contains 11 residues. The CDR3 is CASSRSNEQFF. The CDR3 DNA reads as TGTGCCAGCAGCCGTTCCAATGAGCAGTTCTTC.